This TCR beta chain came from a study of T cells in localized non-small cell lung cancer (TCRdb year 2020). Study-wide context: T cell repertoires of approximately 250 early-stage NSCLC patients were analyzed, with tumors being compared against uninvolved tumor-adjacent lungs. The cohort was made up of under 250 treatment-naive NSCLC patients whose localized lung tumors had been resected. A mean age of 66.3 years was recorded for the NSCLC patients, of whom approximately 130 were male and 90 to 110 were female.

V trim: 4 bases; J trim: 0 bases; unmatched bases: 6. CDR1 and CDR2, per the germline V gene, are SGHRS and YFSETQ. From the cysteine up to the phenylalanine, the CDR3 has a length of 15 residues. Of the read, only the CDR3 DNA is kept; its 45 bases are in frame from base 1. TCR beta CDR3 regions were sequenced from DNA using the immunoSEQ Assay. The authors' analysis ran thus. T cell density was computed as TCR beta template counts normalized to usable DNA estimated by amplifying housekeeping genes. Using the preseqR package, richness was estimated by extrapolating to 120,000 templates for tissue samples and 400,000 templates for PBMC samples. Clonality was taken to be one minus Pielou's evenness. Tissue-enriched TCRs were identified through differential abundance testing performed on productive amino-acid clonotypes, with a minimum total count of 5 and an alpha of 0.1. The Jaccard Index and the Morisita Overlap Index were used to measure how much the repertoires overlapped between compartments. GLIPH grouped TCR beta CDR3s together with public tetramer-defined viral CDR3s, and a viral motif had to include at least three viral sequences and also show V-gene enrichment. The source is immuneACCESS, and TCRdb retained only in-frame sequences with V and J called. Part of the clones is not carried over; for the studies checked, unresolved V genes explain less than half of this, and the remainder is unexplained. V and J calls and clone size are those listed in that table; D and trimming were worked out from the DNA. This sample lists 30,000 or so clones; over 75% were detected once. Roughly 4% of the sample is held by the ten biggest clonotypes.

In the case of this clone: Its antigen is currently not known. Base quality data are lacking; no much larger clone is found one base away.

At diagnosis, tumor, uninvolved tumor-adjacent lung and peripheral blood were collected and then preserved as a mix of FFPE and fresh-frozen material. Blood samples were analyzed as peripheral blood mononuclear cells for TCR repertoire profiling. General findings and caveats noted by the study authors: Higher T cell density in blood was associated with longer overall survival, whereas higher clonality in adjacent lung was associated with shorter survival. The highest T cell clonality was observed in uninvolved tumor-adjacent lung, where clonality exceeded that of tumor, suggesting that antigenic responses were more focused in uninvolved tumor-adjacent lung. Because of the exploratory design, TCR variables were selected using unadjusted p-values without false-discovery rate correction. Multi-region tumor sequencing was not performed, so intratumor heterogeneity could not be excluded. A median of around 62 of the top 100 tumor clones turned up in the paired uninvolved adjacent lung, and about 28 of those clones also ranked among the top 100 of that same adjacent lung.

The material sequenced was peripheral blood mononuclear cells, taken before any cancer treatment. This TCR came from a woman aged 35 to 69 with stage III lung adenocarcinoma. This receptor chain uses TRBV5-1 and TRBJ1-2; the junction holds 7 bases that match TRBD1. The sequenced DNA: TGCGCCAGCAGCCAGCGGACAGGTACTAACTATGGCTACACCTTC. This translates into CASSQRTGTNYGYTF.